This T cell receptor (beta chain) was sequenced for a study of response to subunit inactivated influenza vaccine. TCRdb reanalysed the RT-PCR reads using MiXCR and keeps one entry per CDR3 protein. The repertoire holds about 160,000 distinct CDR3 sequences, with approximately 10% as singletons. Germline lookup yields CDR1 SEHNR and CDR2 FQNEAQ (reference sequence). The CDR3 length is 16 residues. The V end was cut by 3 bases, the J end by 2 bases, with 15 bases between. This clonotype was seen many times. The antigen remains undetermined. Notes on the study in general: Each seasonal influenza vaccination recruits few new T cells, the authors suggested.

The sequences come from non-naive T cells sorted from PBMCs, collected about 6 weeks after vaccination. The rearrangement links TRBV7-9 to TRBJ2-3; weak D call: TRBD1 (6 bases). The TCR originated in a man aged 50 to 60 who received an inactivated influenza vaccine. The CDR3 spells CASSFRGGTNTDTQYF. The CDR3 DNA is TGTGCCAGCAGCTTTAGAGGGGGTACTAACACAGATACGCAGTATTTT.